This TCR beta chain is from a study of blood T cell repertoires in COVID-19. Looking at the study overall: Samples came from the United States, Italy and Spain, spanning acute and convalescent COVID-19. PBMCs, B-cell-depleted T cells, or T cells were the source of the cDNA or gDNA that made up the material.

The CDR3 loop spans 11 amino acids. Trimming removed 3 bases at V and 8 bases at J, with 7 bases between. From germline, CDR1 is MNHNS and CDR2 SASEGT. Study processing details: Reference gene primer amplification gave nucleated cell count estimates. The data were produced by immunoSEQ multiplex PCR, yet TCRdb's version contains in-frame clones alone and is incomplete. That table supplies the V and J calls and clone size; D and trimming were determined from the DNA. Here the sample spans 120,000 to 150,000 clones, 87% being singletons. The sequencing sample was made of peripheral blood. V usage is TRBV6-1 and J usage is TRBJ1-1; unclear D gene. The receptor was derived from a woman aged 50 to 65 with acute or convalescent COVID-19. CDR3 DNA: TGTGCCAGCAGTGAGGAGCAGGAAGCTTTCTTT. The encoded protein is CASSEEQEAFF.